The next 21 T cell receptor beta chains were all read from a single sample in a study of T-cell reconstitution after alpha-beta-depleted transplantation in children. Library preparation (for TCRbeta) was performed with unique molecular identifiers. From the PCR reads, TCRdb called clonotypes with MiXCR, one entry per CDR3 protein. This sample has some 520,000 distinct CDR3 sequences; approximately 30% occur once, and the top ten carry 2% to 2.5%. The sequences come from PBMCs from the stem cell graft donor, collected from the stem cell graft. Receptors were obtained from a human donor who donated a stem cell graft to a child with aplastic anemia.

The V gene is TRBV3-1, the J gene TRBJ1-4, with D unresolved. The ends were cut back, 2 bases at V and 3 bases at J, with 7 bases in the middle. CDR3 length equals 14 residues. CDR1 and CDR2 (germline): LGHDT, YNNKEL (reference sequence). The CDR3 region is CASSQRQANEKLFF. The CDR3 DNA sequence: TGTGCCAGCAGCCAAAGGCAAGCTAATGAAAAACTGTTTTTT.

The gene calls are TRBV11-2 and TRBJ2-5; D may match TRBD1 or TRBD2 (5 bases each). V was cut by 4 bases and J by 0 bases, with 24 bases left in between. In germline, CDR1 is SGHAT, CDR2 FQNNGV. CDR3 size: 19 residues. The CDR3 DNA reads TGTGCCAGCAGCTGGGCAGGGTCCGGGGTAGGCGAGTACCAAGAGACCCAGTACTTC. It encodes CASSWAGSGVGEYQETQYF.

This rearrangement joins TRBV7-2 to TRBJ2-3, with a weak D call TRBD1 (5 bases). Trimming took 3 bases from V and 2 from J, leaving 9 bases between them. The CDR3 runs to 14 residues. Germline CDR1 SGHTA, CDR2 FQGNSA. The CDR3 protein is CASSFTGYTDTQYF. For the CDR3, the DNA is TGTGCCAGCAGCTTTACAGGATACACAGATACGCAGTATTTT.

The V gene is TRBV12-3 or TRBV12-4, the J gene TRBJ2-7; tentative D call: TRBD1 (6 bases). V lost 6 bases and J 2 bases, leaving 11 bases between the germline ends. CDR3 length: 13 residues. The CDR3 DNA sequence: TGTGCCAGCAGCGACCCAGGGGCCTACGAGCAGTACGTC. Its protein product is CASSDPGAYEQYV.

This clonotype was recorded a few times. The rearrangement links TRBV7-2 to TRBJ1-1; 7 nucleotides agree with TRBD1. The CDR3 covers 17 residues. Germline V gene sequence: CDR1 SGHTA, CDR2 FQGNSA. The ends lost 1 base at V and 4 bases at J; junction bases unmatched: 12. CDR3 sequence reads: CASSLGVEGASGTEAFF. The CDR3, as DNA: TGTGCCAGCAGCTTAGGGGTTGAGGGGGCGTCGGGCACTGAAGCTTTCTTT.

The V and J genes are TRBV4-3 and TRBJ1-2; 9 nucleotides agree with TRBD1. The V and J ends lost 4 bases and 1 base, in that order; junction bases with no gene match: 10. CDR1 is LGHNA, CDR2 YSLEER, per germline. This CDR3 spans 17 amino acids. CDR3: CASSPGRGTGNNYGYTF. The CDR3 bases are TGCGCCAGCAGCCCAGGAAGGGGGACAGGGAATAACTATGGCTACACCTTC.

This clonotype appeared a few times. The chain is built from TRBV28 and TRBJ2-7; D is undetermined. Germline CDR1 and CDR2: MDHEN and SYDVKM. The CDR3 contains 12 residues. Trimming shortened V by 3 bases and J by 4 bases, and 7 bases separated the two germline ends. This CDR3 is CASSFDGYEQYF. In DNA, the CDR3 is TGTGCCAGCAGTTTCGACGGTTACGAGCAGTACTTC.

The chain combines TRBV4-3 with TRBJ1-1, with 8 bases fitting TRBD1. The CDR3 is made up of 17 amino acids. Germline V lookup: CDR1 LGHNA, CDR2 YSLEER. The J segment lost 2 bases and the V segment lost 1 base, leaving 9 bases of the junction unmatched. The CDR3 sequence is CASSQGGRGPLNTEAFF. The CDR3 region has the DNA TGCGCCAGCAGCCAAGGTGGCAGGGGGCCCCTCAACACTGAAGCTTTCTTT.

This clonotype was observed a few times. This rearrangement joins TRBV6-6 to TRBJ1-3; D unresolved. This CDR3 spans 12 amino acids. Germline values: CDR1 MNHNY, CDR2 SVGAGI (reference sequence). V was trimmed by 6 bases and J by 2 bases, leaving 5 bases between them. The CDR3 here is CASRRPGNTIYF. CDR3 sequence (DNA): TGTGCCAGCAGACGGCCTGGAAACACCATATATTTT.

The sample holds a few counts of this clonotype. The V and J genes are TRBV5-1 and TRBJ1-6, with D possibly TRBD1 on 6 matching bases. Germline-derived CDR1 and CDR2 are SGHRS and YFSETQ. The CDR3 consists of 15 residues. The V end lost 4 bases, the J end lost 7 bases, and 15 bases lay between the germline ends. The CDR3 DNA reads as TGCGCCAGCAGCCGCGGGGGGCAGGGGAATTCACCCCTCCACTTT. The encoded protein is CASSRGGQGNSPLHF. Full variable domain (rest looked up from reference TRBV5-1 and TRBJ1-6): KAGVTQTPRYLIKTRGQQVTLSCSPISGHRSVSWYQQTPGQGLQFLFEYFSETQRNKGNFPGRFSGRQFSNSRSEMNVSTLELGDSALYLCASSRGGQGNSPLHFGNGTRLTVT.

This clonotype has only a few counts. The CDR3 loop reads CASSFGQEYGEAFF. The DNA of the CDR3 is TGCGCCAGCAGCTTCGGACAGGAGTATGGTGAAGCTTTCTTT. The rearrangement joins TRBV5-1 to TRBJ1-1; 7 nucleotides agree with TRBD1. After removal of 2 bases from V and 7 bases from J, the junction contained 8 bases not matched to a gene. Germline-derived CDR1 and CDR2 are SGHRS and YFSETQ. This CDR3 has 14 amino acids.

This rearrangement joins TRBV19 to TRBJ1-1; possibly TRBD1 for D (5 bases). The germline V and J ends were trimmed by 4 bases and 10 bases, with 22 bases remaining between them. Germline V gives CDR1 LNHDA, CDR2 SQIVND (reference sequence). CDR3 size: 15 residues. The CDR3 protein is CASSTKAGTNFGAFF. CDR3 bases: TGTGCCAGTAGTACCAAAGCCGGGACTAACTTCGGAGCTTTCTTT. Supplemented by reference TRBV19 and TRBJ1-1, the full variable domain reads DGGITQSPKYLFRKEGQNVTLSCEQNLNHDAMYWYRQDPGQGLRLIYYSQIVNDFQKGDIAEGYSVSREKKESFPLTVTSAQKNPTAFYLCASSTKAGTNFGAFFGQGTRLTVV.

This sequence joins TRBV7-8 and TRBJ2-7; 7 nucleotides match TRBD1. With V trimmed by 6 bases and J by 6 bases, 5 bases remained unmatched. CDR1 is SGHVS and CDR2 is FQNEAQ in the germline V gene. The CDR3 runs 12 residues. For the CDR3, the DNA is TGTGCCAGCAGTTCACAGGGGAGCGAGCAGTACGTC. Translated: CASSSQGSEQYV.

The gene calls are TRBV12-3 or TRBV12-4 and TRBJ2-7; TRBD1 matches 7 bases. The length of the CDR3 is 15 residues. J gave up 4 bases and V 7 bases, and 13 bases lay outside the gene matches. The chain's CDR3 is CASKKRTGEGYEQYF. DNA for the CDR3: TGTGCCAGCAAGAAACGGACAGGCGAAGGATACGAGCAGTACTTC.

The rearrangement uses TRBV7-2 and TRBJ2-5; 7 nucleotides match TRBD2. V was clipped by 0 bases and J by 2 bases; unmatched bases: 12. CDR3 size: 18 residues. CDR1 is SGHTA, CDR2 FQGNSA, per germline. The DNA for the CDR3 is TGTGCCAGCAGCTTAGCAGGGTGGGTTGACGGGAGGCAAGAGACCCAGTACTTC. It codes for CASSLAGWVDGRQETQYF. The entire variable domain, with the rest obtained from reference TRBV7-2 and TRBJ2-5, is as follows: GAGVSQSPSNKVTEKGKDVELRCDPISGHTALYWYRQSLGQGLEFLIYFQGNSAPDKSGLPSDRFSAERTGGSVSTLTIQRTQQEDSAVYLCASSLAGWVDGRQETQYFGPGTRLLVL.

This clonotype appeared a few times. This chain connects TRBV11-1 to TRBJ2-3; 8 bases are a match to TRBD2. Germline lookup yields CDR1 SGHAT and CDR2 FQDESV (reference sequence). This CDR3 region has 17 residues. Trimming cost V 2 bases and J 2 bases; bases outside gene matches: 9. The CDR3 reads CASSLTPTSVFTDTQYF. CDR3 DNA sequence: TGTGCCAGCAGCTTAACTCCGACTAGCGTTTTCACAGATACGCAGTATTTT.

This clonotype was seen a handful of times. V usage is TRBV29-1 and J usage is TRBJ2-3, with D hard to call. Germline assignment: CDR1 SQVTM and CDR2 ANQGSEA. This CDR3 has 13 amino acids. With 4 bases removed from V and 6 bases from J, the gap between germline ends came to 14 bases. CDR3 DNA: TGCAGCGTTGGAGCCGGGCTTACGGATACGCAGTATTTT. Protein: CSVGAGLTDTQYF.

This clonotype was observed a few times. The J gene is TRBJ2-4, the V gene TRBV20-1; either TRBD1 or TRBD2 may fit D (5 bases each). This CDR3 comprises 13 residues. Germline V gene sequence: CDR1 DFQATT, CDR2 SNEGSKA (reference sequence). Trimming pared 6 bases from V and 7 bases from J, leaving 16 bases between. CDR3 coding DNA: TGCAGTGCGGGGACGGAACCGGGGAACATTCAGTACTTC. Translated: CSAGTEPGNIQYF.

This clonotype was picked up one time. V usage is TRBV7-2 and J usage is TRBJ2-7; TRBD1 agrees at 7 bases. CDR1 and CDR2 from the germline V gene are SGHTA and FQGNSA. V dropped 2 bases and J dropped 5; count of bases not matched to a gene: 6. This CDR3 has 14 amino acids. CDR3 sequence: CASSLYQGVDEQYF. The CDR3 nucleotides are TGTGCCAGCAGCTTATACCAGGGGGTGGACGAGCAGTACTTC.

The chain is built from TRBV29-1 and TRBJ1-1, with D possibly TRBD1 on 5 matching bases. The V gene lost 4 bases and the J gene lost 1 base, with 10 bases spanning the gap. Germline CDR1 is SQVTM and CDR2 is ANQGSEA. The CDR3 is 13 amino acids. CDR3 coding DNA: TGCAGCGTTGTGGGCAGGGCGAACACTGAAGCTTTCTTT. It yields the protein CSVVGRANTEAFF. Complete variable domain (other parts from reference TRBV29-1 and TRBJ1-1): SAVISQKPSRDICQRGTSLTIQCQVDSQVTMMFWYRQQPGQSLTLIATANQGSEATYESGFVIDKFPISRPNLTFSTLTVSNMSPEDSSIYLCSVVGRANTEAFFGQGTRLTVV.

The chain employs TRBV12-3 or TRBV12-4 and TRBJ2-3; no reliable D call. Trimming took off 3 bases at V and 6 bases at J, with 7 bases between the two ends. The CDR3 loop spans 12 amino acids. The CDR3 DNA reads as TGTGCCAGCAGTTTTTCCCCCGATACGCAGTATTTT. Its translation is CASSFSPDTQYF.